The 3 T cell receptor beta chains below come from one sample, sequenced in a study of blood T cell repertoires in COVID-19. The data were produced by immunoSEQ multiplex PCR, yet TCRdb's version contains in-frame clones alone and is incomplete. The table has around 250,000 clones, 84% seen once; the top ten hold approximately 9%. The sequencing input was peripheral blood. Source of these receptors: a human donor in a cohort sampled during active COVID-19.

The chain joins TRBV21-1 to TRBJ2-1; the table's D call of TRBD2 was not tested on the DNA. TRBV21-1 is noted as a pseudogene. The CDR3 length is 15 residues. The CDR3 bases are TGTGCCAGCAGCAGCCCGGGAAACCCTTGGACTGAGCAGTTCTTC. This translates into CASSSPGNPWTEQFF.

This rearrangement joins TRBV19 to TRBJ1-1, with TRBD1 as a possible D gene (5 bases). Germline CDR1 is LNHDA and CDR2 is SQIVND (reference sequence). CDR3 length: 18 amino acids. Trimming shortened V by 5 bases and J by 1 base, and 23 bases separated the two germline ends. CDR3 nucleotide sequence: TGTGCCAGTAGTGAAACCCTGGGGGGATGGCGACCGAACACTGAAGCTTTCTTT. This encodes CASSETLGGWRPNTEAFF.

The sample holds a few counts of this clone. The V and J genes are TRBV9 and TRBJ2-3; TRBD2 matches 9 bases. The junction had 3 bases not matched to a gene; V was cut back by 0 bases and J by 4 bases. Germline V gene lookup returns CDR1 SGDLS and CDR2 YYNGEE. The length of the CDR3 is 15 residues. The chain's CDR3 is CASSVGAGGSDTQYF. Here the CDR3 DNA reads TGTGCCAGCAGCGTAGGAGCGGGAGGATCAGATACGCAGTATTTT.